The 2 T cell receptor beta chains given below trace back to one sample, sequenced in a study of cytomegalovirus exposure and HLA in healthy donors. Both 60 Vbeta primers and 13 Jbeta primers went into the PCR. Using immunoSEQ multiplex PCR, the repertoire was profiled, and TCRdb retains in-frame clones only, with some absent. The sample consists of over 150,000 clones, more than 75% of them appearing once. Material: PBMCs. The receptors were sampled from a man aged 25-45 years in good health and CMV-seropositive.

The V gene is TRBV5-4, the J gene TRBJ1-2, with 8 positions matching TRBD1. V lost 4 bases, J lost 3 bases, and 5 bases stayed unmatched. This CDR3 spans 14 amino acids. The germline gives CDR1 SGHNT, CDR2 YYREEE (reference sequence). CDR3 DNA sequence: TGTGCCAGCAGCCCGGACAGGGCCTACTATGGCTACACCTTC. The encoded protein is CASSPDRAYYGYTF.

V usage is TRBV6-5 and J usage is TRBJ2-3, with TRBD2 matching over 13 bases. The CDR3 is 15 residues long. In germline, CDR1 is MNHEY, CDR2 SVGAGI. Trimming at V came to 6 bases and at J to 7 bases, leaving 7 bases not matched to a gene. CDR3 coding DNA: TGTGCCAGCAGGGAGACTAGCGGGAGGAAAAATACGCAGTATTTT. This encodes CASRETSGRKNTQYF.